This T cell receptor beta chain is from a study of metastatic and nonmetastatic thyroid tumors. Study information: Malignant and benign thyroid patients had repertoires compared in peripheral blood and tumor or nodule tissue.

Methods used by the authors: A papillary thyroid cancer distant-metastasis classifier was built from CDR3 differences across clinicopathological groups. TCRdb redid the clone calls on the PCR reads using MiXCR. TCRdb, not the original authors, processed these V and J calls. This sample carries 40,000 to 55,000 clones, about 15% of them seen once, and the ten largest clones take 2.5% to 3%. The study's findings and limits: Across blood and tumor, TCR beta diversity in malignant thyroid tumors was reportedly significantly higher than in benign nodules.

Many counts were recorded for this clone. The target antigen is unknown. A much more abundant neighbour one base away suggests this may be a read error. Other nucleotide sequences in the sample specify the same CDR3. Germline CDR1 is SGHAT and CDR2 is FQNNGV. The CDR3 contains 15 residues. Thyroid surgery took place with no prior treatment in any patient. This TCR came from a female donor with papillary thyroid cancer or a benign thyroid nodule (not recorded which). Some clones in this sample may be carry-over from other donors' samples. Source material: blood. This chain links TRBV11-2 with TRBJ2-7; no firm D call. This CDR3 is CASSLDLNLAYEQYF. The DNA of the CDR3 is TGTGCCAGCAGCTTAGACCTAAACTTGGCCTACGAGCAGTATTTC.